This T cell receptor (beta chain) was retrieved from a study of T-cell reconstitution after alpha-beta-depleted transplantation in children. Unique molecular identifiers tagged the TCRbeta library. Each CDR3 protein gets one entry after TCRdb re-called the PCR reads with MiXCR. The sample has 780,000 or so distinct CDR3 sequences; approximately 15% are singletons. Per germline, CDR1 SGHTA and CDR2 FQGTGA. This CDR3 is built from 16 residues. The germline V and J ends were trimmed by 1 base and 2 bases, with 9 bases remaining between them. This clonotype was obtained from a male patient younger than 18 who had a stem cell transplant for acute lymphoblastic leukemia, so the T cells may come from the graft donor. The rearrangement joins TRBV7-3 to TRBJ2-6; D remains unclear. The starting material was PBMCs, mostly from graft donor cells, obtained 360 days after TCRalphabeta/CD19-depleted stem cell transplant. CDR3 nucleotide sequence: TGTGCCAGCAGCTTAATGGCGTTGCCTGGGGCCAACGTCCTGACTTTC. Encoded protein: CASSLMALPGANVLTF.